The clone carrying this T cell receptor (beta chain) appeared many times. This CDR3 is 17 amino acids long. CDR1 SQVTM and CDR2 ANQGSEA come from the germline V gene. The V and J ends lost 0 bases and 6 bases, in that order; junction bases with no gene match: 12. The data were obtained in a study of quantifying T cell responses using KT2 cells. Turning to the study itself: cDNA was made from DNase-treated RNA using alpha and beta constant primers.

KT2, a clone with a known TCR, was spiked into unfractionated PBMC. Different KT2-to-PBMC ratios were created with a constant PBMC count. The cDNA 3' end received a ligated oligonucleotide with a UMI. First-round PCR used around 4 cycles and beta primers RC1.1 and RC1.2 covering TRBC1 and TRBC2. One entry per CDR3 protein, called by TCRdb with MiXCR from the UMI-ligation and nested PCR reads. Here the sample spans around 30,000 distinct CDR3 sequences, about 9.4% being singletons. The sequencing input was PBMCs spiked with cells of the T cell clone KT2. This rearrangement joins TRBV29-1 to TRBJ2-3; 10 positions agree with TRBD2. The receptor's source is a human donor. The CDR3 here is CSVEDRSSGSGSDTQYF. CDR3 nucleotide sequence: TGCAGCGTTGAAGATAGGTCTAGCGGGAGTGGGTCGGATACGCAGTATTTT.